This T cell receptor beta chain was profiled in a study of blood T cell repertoires in COVID-19. Trimming cost V 0 bases and J 2 bases, with 12 bases left between them. CDR3 size: 16 residues. Germline CDR1 is LGHNA and CDR2 is YSLEER. Original processing methods: Quantification of nucleated cells was approximated via reference gene primer amplification. Sequencing used immunoSEQ multiplex PCR; TCRdb keeps in-frame clones, though not all of them. V and J calls and clone size are as listed in that table; D and trimming were resolved from the DNA. The sample holds approximately 230,000 clones, approximately 89% seen once.

This receptor was identified in a woman in her thirties with COVID-19, enrolled during active disease. This chain uses TRBV4-3 with TRBJ2-3; possibly TRBD2 for D (5 bases). The sample was peripheral blood. The CDR3 here is CASSQDIGEYTDTQYF. In DNA, the CDR3 is TGCGCCAGCAGCCAAGATATCGGGGAGTACACAGATACGCAGTATTTT.